The 21 T cell receptor beta chains below all came from one sample that was sequenced in a study of blood T cell repertoires in COVID-19. The protocol was immunoSEQ multiplex PCR, while the TCRdb copy is restricted to in-frame clones and leaves out a portion. The table shows about 210,000 clones, with more than 85% occurring only once. The specimen sequenced was peripheral blood. The receptor source for this set is a man aged 60 to 75 with acute or convalescent COVID-19.

J is TRBJ1-5 and V is TRBV11-3; 7 bases align to TRBD1. Trimming at V came to 1 base and at J to 6 bases, leaving 12 bases not matched to a gene. CDR1 is SGHNT and CDR2 is YENEEA in the germline V gene. This CDR3 has 17 residues. The CDR3 loop reads CASSLGISDRVGQPQHF. The CDR3 region has the DNA TGTGCCAGCAGCTTAGGTATAAGCGACAGGGTGGGTCAGCCCCAGCATTTT. Filled out from reference TRBV11-3 and TRBJ1-5, the complete variable domain reads EAGVVQSPRYKIIEKKQPVAFWCNPISGHNTLYWYLQNLGQGPELLIRYENEEAVDDSQLPKDRFSAERLKGVDSTLKIQPAELGDSAVYLCASSLGISDRVGQPQHFGDGTRLSIL.

V and J are TRBV5-4 and TRBJ1-2; 7 bases fit TRBD1. The length of the CDR3 is 13 residues. After removal of 4 bases from V and 6 bases from J, the junction contained 6 bases not matched to a gene. Looked up from germline, CDR1 is SGHNT and CDR2 is YYREEE (reference sequence). The CDR3 DNA sequence: TGTGCCAGCAGCCTCAAGGGGGCCCATGGCTACACCTTC. Translated, it gives CASSLKGAHGYTF.

V and J are TRBV2 and TRBJ2-3; D might be TRBD2 (5 bases). Germline lookup yields CDR1 SNHLY and CDR2 FYNNEI. The V gene lost 7 bases and the J gene lost 0 bases, with 14 bases spanning the gap. The CDR3 has 15 amino acids. CDR3 nucleotide sequence: TGTGCCAGCACCCGAGCCCGGACTAGCACAGATACGCAGTATTTT. Translating it yields CASTRARTSTDTQYF.

The V gene is TRBV18, the J gene TRBJ2-5; 7 positions agree with TRBD1. V gave up 3 bases and J gave up 1 base; unmatched junction bases: 2. The germline V gene encodes CDR1 KGHSH and CDR2 LQKENI. The CDR3 consists of 14 residues. CDR3 sequence (DNA): TGTGCCAGCTCACCGGGACAGACCCAAGAGACCCAGTACTTC. This translates into CASSPGQTQETQYF.

This clone has only a few counts. This chain connects TRBV5-8 to TRBJ1-6; possible D gene TRBD1, 5 bases. This CDR3 has 13 residues. Germline V gives CDR1 SGHTS, CDR2 YDEGEE. With 4 bases removed from V and 7 bases from J, the gap between germline ends came to 9 bases. CDR3 region: CASSVPGNSPLHF. The CDR3 region has the DNA TGTGCCAGCAGCGTCCCAGGGAATTCACCCCTCCACTTT. The complete variable domain, with remaining parts taken from reference TRBV5-8 and TRBJ1-6, reads EAGVTQSPTHLIKTRGQQATLRCSPISGHTSVYWYQQALGLGLQFLLWYDEGEERNRGNFPPRFSGRQFPNYSSELNVNALELEDSALYLCASSVPGNSPLHFGNGTRLTVT.

This clone appeared once. J is TRBJ1-1 and V is TRBV19; tentative D call: TRBD1 (5 bases). From germline, CDR1 is LNHDA and CDR2 SQIVND (reference sequence). The CDR3 is 12 residues long. The ends were cut back, 5 bases at V and 7 bases at J, with 11 bases in the middle. The CDR3 region is CASSFGGFEAFF. The CDR3 coding sequence is TGTGCCAGTAGTTTTGGGGGGTTTGAAGCTTTCTTT. Variable domain in full (rest from reference TRBV19 and TRBJ1-1): DGGITQSPKYLFRKEGQNVTLSCEQNLNHDAMYWYRQDPGQGLRLIYYSQIVNDFQKGDIAEGYSVSREKKESFPLTVTSAQKNPTAFYLCASSFGGFEAFFGQGTRLTVV.

The chain carries TRBV7-2 and TRBJ2-7, with TRBD2 matching over 7 bases. This CDR3 region has 13 residues. The junction had 6 bases not matched to a gene; V was cut back by 5 bases and J by 5 bases. The germline CDR1 and CDR2 sequences are SGHTA and FQGNSA. CDR3 loop: CASSPAGTHEQYF. CDR3 sequence (DNA): TGTGCCAGCAGCCCAGCGGGGACCCACGAGCAGTACTTC.

The chain links TRBV7-2 to TRBJ2-7; 8 nucleotides agree with TRBD1. The CDR3 totals 13 residues. In germline, CDR1 is SGHTA, CDR2 FQGNSA. The junction had 7 bases not matched to a gene; V was cut back by 5 bases and J by 7 bases. The CDR3 sequence: CASSPDRVGEQYF. Here the CDR3 DNA reads TGTGCCAGCAGCCCGGACAGGGTCGGAGAGCAGTACTTC.

The table lists this clone with a count of one. The chain joins TRBV9 to TRBJ1-3, with 7 nucleotides matching TRBD1. V trimming: 2 bases; J trimming: 6 bases; junction bases outside the gene matches: 8. The CDR3 consists of 15 residues. Germline CDR1 reads SGDLS; CDR2 reads YYNGEE. In DNA, the CDR3 is TGTGCCAGCAGCGTGACGACAGGGTTCGAAAACACCATATATTTT. This encodes CASSVTTGFENTIYF.

The rearrangement joins TRBV7-8 to TRBJ2-7, with 9 bases identical to TRBD1. The length of the CDR3 is 14 residues. Germline-derived CDR1 and CDR2 are SGHVS and FQNEAQ. Unmatched junction bases numbered 3, after V lost 1 base and J lost 5 bases. The CDR3 reads CASSLDRGPNEQYF. The CDR3 region has the DNA TGTGCCAGCAGCTTAGACAGGGGGCCCAACGAGCAGTACTTC. Looking up the rest from reference TRBV7-8 and TRBJ2-7 gives the full variable domain: GAGVSQSPRYKVAKRGQDVALRCDPISGHVSLFWYQQALGQGPEFLTYFQNEAQLDKSGLPSDRFFAERPEGSVSTLKIQRTQQEDSAVYLCASSLDRGPNEQYFGPGTRLTVT.

The J gene is TRBJ1-1, the V gene TRBV29-1, with 7 bases aligning to TRBD1. Germline V lookup: CDR1 SQVTM, CDR2 ANQGSEA. V lost 5 bases to trimming and J lost 5 bases; unmatched junction nucleotides: 14. The length of the CDR3 is 15 residues. The CDR3 bases are TGCAGCGTTTGCGACAGGGTCACGCCAGGGACTGAAGCTTTCTTT. It specifies CSVCDRVTPGTEAFF.

This sequence joins TRBV2 and TRBJ1-1, with a possible D match to TRBD1 (6 bases). CDR3 size: 15 residues. V lost 6 bases to trimming and J lost 0 bases, with 14 bases between them. Germline CDR1 is SNHLY and CDR2 is FYNNEI. The CDR3 bases are TGTGCCAGCAGCTTTTCAGGGGCCATGAACACTGAAGCTTTCTTT. Translated, it gives CASSFSGAMNTEAFF.

The V and J genes are TRBV6-2 or TRBV6-3 and TRBJ2-3; 16 bases match TRBD2. The CDR3 has 15 amino acids. Germline CDR1 is MNHEY and CDR2 is SVGEGT. Trimming at V came to 2 bases and at J to 10 bases, leaving 3 bases not matched to a gene. The CDR3 nucleotides are TGTGCCAGCAGTTACGCCGGGACTAGCGGGGGGGCGCAGTATTTT. It is translated as CASSYAGTSGGAQYF.

The chain carries TRBV5-1 and TRBJ2-5; TRBD1 matches at 7 bases. This CDR3 contains 17 residues. CDR1 and CDR2 from the germline V gene are SGHRS and YFSETQ. V was clipped by 0 bases and J by 5 bases; unmatched bases: 13. The CDR3 region has the DNA TGCGCCAGCAGCTTGGAACCGGGACAGACATTAAGGGAGACCCAGTACTTC. Translated, it gives CASSLEPGQTLRETQYF.

The chain combines TRBV7-9 with TRBJ2-3; TRBD2 agrees at 8 bases. V lost 1 base and J lost 6; bases outside the gene matches: 3. This CDR3 contains 14 residues. Germline V gene data show CDR1 as SEHNR and CDR2 as FQNEAQ (reference sequence). This chain's CDR3 is CASSLVSGVDTQYF. CDR3 sequence (DNA): TGTGCCAGCAGCTTAGTTAGCGGGGTGGATACGCAGTATTTT.

The chain carries TRBV28 and TRBJ1-5; TRBD1 might be the D (6 bases). This CDR3 spans 13 amino acids. Germline lookup yields CDR1 MDHEN and CDR2 SYDVKM. V dropped 6 bases and J dropped 9 bases, with 15 bases sitting between them. The CDR3 bases are TGTGCCAGCAGGAGGGACACGGCAAGGCCCCAGCATTTT. Translating gives CASRRDTARPQHF.

In this sample, this clone turned up once. The chain has TRBV18 and TRBJ1-4; 9 bases are shared with TRBD1. CDR3 length: 15 residues. Germline V gene lookup returns CDR1 KGHSH and CDR2 LQKENI. Unmatched junction bases numbered 6, after V lost 5 bases and J lost 5 bases. The CDR3 loop reads CASSTGQGKNEKLFF. CDR3 DNA sequence: TGTGCCAGCTCAACGGGACAGGGCAAAAATGAAAAACTGTTTTTT.

The chain links TRBV28 to TRBJ1-1, with 9 positions matching TRBD1. Germline V gene sequence: CDR1 MDHEN, CDR2 SYDVKM. After removal of 6 bases from V and 3 bases from J, the junction contained 8 bases not matched to a gene. The CDR3 sequence is 15 residues long. CDR3 sequence (DNA): TGTGCCAGCAGCCCAGCGTGGACAGGGGACACTGAAGCTTTCTTT. This translates into CASSPAWTGDTEAFF.

This chain uses TRBV11-2 with TRBJ1-2, with D unclear. Germline V gene sequence: CDR1 SGHAT, CDR2 FQNNGV. V was pared by 1 base and J by 8 bases, with 11 bases between. This CDR3 contains 13 residues. CDR3 protein: CASSLAGFQGYTF. The CDR3 bases are TGTGCCAGCAGCTTAGCGGGATTTCAGGGCTACACCTTC.

This chain joins TRBV27 and TRBJ1-2; weak D call: TRBD1 (5 bases). V was cut by 1 base and J by 6 bases, with 12 bases left in between. The V gene's germline CDR1 is MNHEY and CDR2 SMNVEV (reference sequence). The CDR3 totals 14 residues. This CDR3 reads CASSLLPGRHGYTF. The CDR3 DNA is TGTGCCAGCAGTTTATTACCAGGGCGACATGGCTACACCTTC.

The V gene is TRBV5-1, the J gene TRBJ1-1; D is perhaps TRBD1 (5 bases). The CDR3 loop spans 15 amino acids. Trimming stripped 1 base from V and 1 base from J, with 11 bases between. Germline V gene data show CDR1 as SGHRS and CDR2 as YFSETQ. The CDR3 protein is CASSLRGRENTEAFF. The CDR3 DNA sequence: TGCGCCAGCAGCTTGCGAGGCAGGGAGAACACTGAAGCTTTCTTT.